This T cell receptor beta chain was sequenced for a study of T cell responses to AZD1222 COVID-19 vaccine (dated by TCRdb to the early 2020s). Regarding the complete study: Because spike-specific TCR depth and breadth did not differ between the two schedules, AZD1222 recipients who got a second dose at roughly 4 weeks were pooled with those who got a second dose at roughly 12 weeks. TCR sequencing covered roughly 230 trial participants: about 210 given two doses of AZD1222 and around 26 given two doses of MenACWY control vaccine. Trial participants were enrolled into age subgroups of 18-55, 56-69 and 70-plus years, which contained about 150, 27 and 61 TCR-sequenced participants, respectively. Points the paper makes about the study in general: The vaccine-associated CD4 TCRs covered the entire spike protein, and the dominant responses fell in regions 160-218 and 743-854. After two AZD1222 doses, both the breadth and the depth of spike-specific TCRs were significantly higher than at day 0 and than in MenACWY recipients. Participants were mostly white British and included more females than males, and it was suggested by the authors that clonal diversity may have been underestimated. The 56-69-year group was small, and its depth increase did not reach significance, likely because of low power. No day 14 peak-response samples were available, so repertoires were characterized only after the peak T cell response. Conclusions about previously exposed vaccinees are limited, since just five or six AZD1222 recipients were seropositive for SARS-CoV-2 at baseline. Reportedly, close to half of the unique spike-specific TCRs recognized epitopes lying outside the regions that are mutated in the B.1.351 and B.1.1.7 variants.

V loses 3 bases, J loses 11 bases, and the germline ends lie 16 bases apart. Spanning cysteine to phenylalanine, the CDR3 consists of 13 amino acids. The read is trimmed to its CDR3 DNA, 39 bases read in frame from base 1. As encoded in the germline V gene, CDR1 is SNHLY while CDR2 is FYNNEI. The intended sense of this specimen's time point label: baseline before first vaccination. Vaccinee samples came from UK trials COV001 and COV002, including a single-blind randomized controlled phase 2/3 trial of AZD1222 (ChAdOx1 nCoV-19) in healthy adults. For TCRbeta chain sequencing, PBMC samples from trial participants were taken at day 0 and at day 28 after the second dose. The CDR3 regions of human TCRbeta chains were analyzed by immunosequencing. Under the source paper's analysis protocol: Repertoire TCRs were matched against a reference library of SARS-CoV-2-specific TCRs generated with the MIRA antigen-specificity platform. Breadth meant the fraction of unique TCRs that were SARS-CoV-2-associated, whereas depth meant the fraction of total T cells that were SARS-CoV-2-associated. Using the MIRA data, each spike-specific TCR was assigned both to the spike region to which the TCR was reactive and to a CD4 or CD8 class. Log10-transformed breadth and depth values were compared by one-way ANOVA with Sidak's multiple comparisons tests. TCRdb took this table from immuneACCESS and kept in-frame rearrangements with V and J called. Such tables lack part of the clones; where checked against another copy, unresolved V genes explain under half of the gap, and the rest is unexplained. V and J calls and clone size follow that table, whereas D and trimming were derived from the DNA. This sample gives around 160,000 clones in total; approximately 90% of them show up just once. The top ten constitute around 4.9% of the sample.

Comment on this clone: Its antigen remains unidentified. No much larger clone is present one base from it, and per-base qualities are unavailable.

The source was peripheral blood, collected on day 0 of AZD1222 vaccination. The chain employs TRBV2 and TRBJ1-1; too little of a D gene remains to name it. The TCR was taken from an adult in good health. The DNA sequence reads TGTGCCAGCAGTGAGCACGAACCTCCCCGGGCTTTCTTT. It translates to CASSEHEPPRAFF.